The rows below give T cell receptor beta chains drawn from one sample of a study of Ad26.COV2.S vaccination and SARS-CoV-2 variants. Produced via immunoSEQ multiplex PCR; TCRdb's table is partial and in-frame only. The sample contains hundreds of thousands of clones, about 91% of which appear only once. The sequenced sample was peripheral blood, obtained after recovery from COVID-19. The receptors were sampled from a human donor who had recovered from COVID-19. The CDR3 runs from the conserved cysteine through the conserved F or W. The D gene is left open where the match is weak. For some rows the clone size is stated as once, few or many, or as a class when expanded; others skip it.

V gene	J gene	D gene	clone size	CDR3 protein	CDR3 DNA
TRBV5-5	TRBJ1-3	TRBD1	.	CASSQNRGIGNTIYF	TGTGCCAGCAGCCAGAACAGGGGAATCGGAAACACCATATATTTT
TRBV18	TRBJ1-1	.	once	CASSPGRSYGAFF	TGTGCCAGCTCACCTGGGAGGTCGTACGGGGCTTTCTTT
TRBV15	TRBJ2-6	TRBD1	.	CATSRGTQGALGANVLTF	TGTGCCACCAGCAGAGGAACACAGGGGGCGCTTGGGGCCAACGTCCTGACTTTC
TRBV29-1	TRBJ1-1	.	.	CSTRGGNTEAFF	TGCAGCACCCGGGGTGGGAACACTGAAGCTTTCTTT
TRBV28	TRBJ2-7	.	.	CASSLFRVELASYEQYF	TGTGCCAGCAGTTTATTCCGGGTTGAACTAGCCTCCTACGAGCAGTACTTC
TRBV5-6	TRBJ1-3	.	.	CASSLPVASGNTIYF	TGTGCCAGCAGCTTGCCGGTGGCCTCTGGAAACACCATATATTTT
TRBV3-1/TRBV3-2	TRBJ2-6	.	.	CASSPMYSGANVLTF	TGTGCCAGCAGCCCCATGTACTCTGGGGCCAACGTCCTGACTTTC
TRBV20-1	TRBJ2-7	.	.	CSALRGGEQYF	TGCAGTGCACTGAGGGGGGGCGAGCAGTACTTC
TRBV29-1	TRBJ2-7	.	.	CSVGPTAVEQYF	TGCAGCGTTGGACCCACAGCTGTCGAGCAGTACTTC
TRBV9	TRBJ1-1	.	.	CASSVGNRGTEAFF	TGTGCCAGCAGCGTAGGAAATCGAGGGACTGAAGCTTTCTTT
TRBV5-1	TRBJ2-3	.	.	CASSLGAPDTQYF	TGCGCCAGCAGCTTGGGTGCCCCAGATACGCAGTATTTT
TRBV9	TRBJ1-6	.	.	CASNGGQKSSYNSPLHF	TGTGCCAGCAACGGGGGGCAGAAAAGCTCCTATAATTCACCCCTCCACTTT
TRBV4-3	TRBJ2-5	.	.	CASSPRPGETQYF	TGCGCCAGCAGCCCCAGGCCGGGGGAGACCCAGTACTTC
TRBV7-9	TRBJ1-5	.	few	CASSLGGRQEIYQPQHF	TGTGCCAGCAGCTTAGGGGGTAGACAGGAGATTTATCAGCCCCAGCATTTT
TRBV18	TRBJ1-1	.	.	CASSPYQGNTEAFF	TGTGCCAGCTCACCATATCAGGGGAACACTGAAGCTTTCTTT
TRBV12-3/TRBV12-4	TRBJ1-1	.	.	CASIEGVYTEAFF	TGTGCCAGCATTGAAGGGGTGTACACTGAAGCTTTCTTT
TRBV5-5	TRBJ1-5	.	.	CASSLGTGRASNQPQHF	TGTGCCAGCAGCTTGGGGACGGGCAGAGCTAGCAATCAGCCCCAGCATTTT
TRBV11-2	TRBJ1-5	.	.	CASSERNSNQPQHF	TGTGCCAGCTCTGAACGGAATAGCAATCAGCCCCAGCATTTT
TRBV9	TRBJ2-7	TRBD1	.	CASSVGGFRGLGEQYF	TGTGCCAGCAGCGTAGGAGGTTTCAGGGGGCTGGGCGAGCAGTACTTC
TRBV6-6	TRBJ2-3	TRBD1	.	CASLRDRGYSDTQYF	TGTGCCAGCTTGAGGGACAGGGGTTATTCAGATACGCAGTATTTT
TRBV6-5	TRBJ1-2	.	.	CASIVDSYGYTF	TGTGCCAGCATCGTAGACAGCTATGGCTACACCTTC
TRBV19	TRBJ1-3	TRBD1	once	CASSTRQGESIYSGNTIYF	TGTGCCAGTAGTACAAGACAGGGGGAATCAATATACTCTGGAAACACCATATATTTT
TRBV19	TRBJ2-7	.	.	CASSEDPYEQYF	TGTGCCTCCTCGGAAGACCCCTACGAGCAGTACTTC
TRBV9	TRBJ2-2	.	.	CASSELVTNTGELFF	TGTGCCAGCAGCGAACTAGTAACGAACACCGGGGAGCTGTTTTTT
TRBV5-4	TRBJ2-5	.	.	CASSFRVGGRQETQYF	TGTGCCAGCAGCTTTCGTGTCGGGGGCAGACAAGAGACCCAGTACTTC
TRBV7-2	TRBJ1-1	.	once	CASSSLSRAFF	TGTGCCAGCAGCTCCCTCTCTCGGGCTTTCTTT